A selection of T cell receptor beta chains follows, all from one sample in a study of human T cells and chemical hapten exposure. TCRdb reanalysed the RACE reads using MiXCR and keeps one entry per CDR3 protein. The profile shows 370,000 or so distinct CDR3 sequences, roughly 4.8% of them singletons. This specimen was whole blood, taken in connection with sensitization to the hapten diphenylcyclopropenone (DPC). The receptor source for this set is a woman aged 50 to 65 with alopecia areata. Some clones in this sample may be carry-over from other donors' samples. CDR3s include the opening cysteine and the closing phenylalanine or tryptophan. Fields, in order: V gene, clone size, J gene, CDR3 protein. Size values are once, few and many counts, or a class for expanded clones, and some rows have none.

TRBV5-5	many	TRBJ2-3	CASTPRRDRPTDTQYF
TRBV10-3	few	TRBJ2-7	CAISEGTSRYEQYF
TRBV4-1	-	TRBJ2-7	CASSQDISYEQYF
TRBV13	many	TRBJ1-1	CASSRGSTEAFF
TRBV30	many	TRBJ1-2	CAWSVWGLGYTF
TRBV7-2	many	TRBJ1-1	CASSLRAVNTEAFF
TRBV4-3	-	TRBJ2-5	CASSQESRGQETQYF
TRBV18	few	TRBJ2-3	CASSRSAKADTQYF
TRBV5-5	many	TRBJ2-1	CASGNRGYEQFF
TRBV28	few	TRBJ2-5	CASSLLLGTIQETQYF
TRBV2	-	TRBJ2-3	CASSEGLNTQYF
TRBV20-1	-	TRBJ1-1	CSASGDREAFF
TRBV29-1	many	TRBJ1-2	CSVQGTHGYTF
TRBV12-3/TRBV12-4	many	TRBJ1-6	CASSPGEAPLHF
TRBV5-1	-	TRBJ1-5	CASSLAMCSTRGNQPQHF
TRBV4-3	few	TRBJ2-7	CASRRQPRPTSRPVCEQYF
TRBV7-2	-	TRBJ2-5	CASSPRALQETQYF
TRBV5-5	many	TRBJ2-1	CASSTGTIDNEQFF
TRBV13	many	TRBJ2-7	CASSHRQGADEQYF
TRBV5-1	-	TRBJ1-3	CASSMYPSSGNTIYF
TRBV20-1	many	TRBJ2-7	CSAFLLGEQYF
TRBV5-5	many	TRBJ1-6	CASSPDGGGSPLHF
TRBV5-1	few	TRBJ2-2	CASSWGSSTGELFF
TRBV6-1	many	TRBJ2-7	CASSEALMETVRIYEQYF
TRBV12-3/TRBV12-4	-	TRBJ1-4	CASKWAGGAGSEKLFF
TRBV4-1	few	TRBJ2-3	CASSQGGPGGPPDTQYF
TRBV2	many	TRBJ1-6	CASSDLQGFASPLHF
TRBV9	-	TRBJ1-1	CASSVGGRDTEAFF
TRBV7-9	-	TRBJ2-5	CASSLGGVETQYF
TRBV3-1	many	TRBJ1-5	CASSQAGGQPQHF
TRBV10-3	many	TRBJ2-3	CAISEPGLAGADTQYF
TRBV5-1	few	TRBJ2-3	CASSKGLHTDTQYF
TRBV24-1	few	TRBJ2-1	CATSDSLVYEQFF
TRBV5-4	many	TRBJ1-4	CASSFQGFNEKLFF
TRBV28	many	TRBJ2-7	CASSRPPASYEQYF
TRBV3-1	many	TRBJ2-7	CASSQGTGRGYEQYF
TRBV12-3/TRBV12-4	-	TRBJ2-1	CASSLNSGGRSYNEQFF
TRBV14	few	TRBJ2-3	CASSQDLGQARPDTQYF
TRBV7-2	few	TRBJ2-3	CASSFRSGGNTDTQYF
TRBV10-3	-	TRBJ2-7	CAIRATGLSYEQYF
TRBV6-6	-	TRBJ1-4	CASSYMGTGNEKLFF
TRBV4-3	few	TRBJ2-7	CASSQEGGRGGVSSYEQYF
TRBV4-2	-	TRBJ1-5	CASSQDFSNQPQHF
TRBV4-2	many	TRBJ2-3	CASSQVTSGVADTQYF
TRBV29-1	many	TRBJ1-1	CSVEDRGYNTEAFF
TRBV20-1	-	TRBJ1-5	CSARSGTYSNQPQHF
TRBV27	many	-	CASSPGVVAGTIQYF
TRBV11-2	many	TRBJ2-2	CASRRPGQGVRNTGELFF
TRBV3-1	-	TRBJ1-1	CASSPAAAERNTEAFF
TRBV10-3	-	TRBJ2-5	CAISEFQGPLETQYF
TRBV11-2	many	TRBJ2-2	CASSLTVNTGELFF
TRBV2	few	TRBJ1-1	CASTLGGITEAFF
TRBV20-1	many	TRBJ1-1	CSAGPGGMNTEAFF
TRBV12-5	few	TRBJ1-5	CASGLVTQPQHF
TRBV5-4	few	TRBJ2-1	CAIPLSRHNEQFF
TRBV28	-	TRBJ1-5	CASSSEGYYSNQPQHF
TRBV4-1	few	TRBJ1-3	CASSPVGQPFISGNTIYF
TRBV5-5	few	TRBJ2-7	CASSLGGMGTPGDEQYF
TRBV28	many	TRBJ2-1	CASSPRQTGRDEQFF